What follows describes a single TCR beta chain. This CDR3 has 16 residues. Germline V gene lookup returns CDR1 SGHTA and CDR2 FQGNSA. J lost 4 bases, V lost 2 bases, and 6 bases had no gene match. The entry originates in a study of cytomegalovirus exposure and HLA in healthy donors. PCR employed 60 Vbeta and 13 Jbeta primers. The assay was immunoSEQ multiplex PCR, and TCRdb's table has in-frame clones only and misses some. This table holds about 46,000 clones. The gene calls are TRBV7-2 and TRBJ2-1; 9 nucleotides agree with TRBD2. The clonotype originates from a woman aged 40 to 50 in good health and CMV-seronegative. The sample comprised PBMCs. CDR3 sequence: CASSLLFSGGYNEQFF. The CDR3, as DNA: TGTGCCAGCAGCTTATTGTTTAGCGGGGGATACAATGAGCAGTTCTTC. The full variable domain, rest sourced from reference TRBV7-2 and TRBJ2-1, is GAGVSQSPSNKVTEKGKDVELRCDPISGHTALYWYRQSLGQGLEFLIYFQGNSAPDKSGLPSDRFSAERTGGSVSTLTIQRTQQEDSAVYLCASSLLFSGGYNEQFFGPGTRLTVL.